The 21 T cell receptor beta chains in this list originate from one sample, sequenced in a study of blood T cell repertoires in COVID-19. Data came from immunoSEQ multiplex PCR; TCRdb stores just in-frame clones and leaves some out. The sample holds 350,000 to 400,000 clones, nearly 90% seen once. Source material: peripheral blood. Receptors were obtained from a man younger than 30 with active or convalescent COVID-19.

The chain links TRBV5-8 to TRBJ1-4; D perhaps matches TRBD1 (5 bases). Trimming took off 4 bases at V and 4 bases at J, with 11 bases between the two ends. The germline gives CDR1 SGHTS, CDR2 YDEGEE. The length of the CDR3 is 14 residues. CDR3 in amino acids: CASSHETDNEKLFF. CDR3 bases: TGTGCCAGCAGCCATGAGACAGATAATGAAAAACTGTTTTTT. Combining the CDR3 with reference TRBV5-8 and TRBJ1-4 gives the whole variable domain EAGVTQSPTHLIKTRGQQATLRCSPISGHTSVYWYQQALGLGLQFLLWYDEGEERNRGNFPPRFSGRQFPNYSSELNVNALELEDSALYLCASSHETDNEKLFFGSGTQLSVL.

This clone is a singleton in its sample. The chain is built from TRBV19 and TRBJ2-7, with D perhaps matching TRBD1 (5 bases). The CDR3 runs to 14 residues. V shed 6 bases and J shed 5 bases, with 17 bases lying between them. Germline CDR1 LNHDA, CDR2 SQIVND (reference sequence). The CDR3 sequence: CASSLAQGTHEQYF. CDR3 nucleotides: TGTGCCAGTAGCCTCGCGCAGGGAACCCACGAGCAGTACTTC. The full variable domain, with the rest looked up from reference TRBV19 and TRBJ2-7, is DGGITQSPKYLFRKEGQNVTLSCEQNLNHDAMYWYRQDPGQGLRLIYYSQIVNDFQKGDIAEGYSVSREKKESFPLTVTSAQKNPTAFYLCASSLAQGTHEQYFGPGTRLTVT.

The V gene is TRBV30, the J gene TRBJ1-2, with a possible D match to TRBD1 (5 bases). CDR1 is GTSNPN, CDR2 SVGIG, per germline (reference sequence). CDR3 length equals 11 residues. Trimming removed 8 bases from V and 8 bases from J, with 15 bases in between. CDR3 amino acids: CAGGSTGGYTF. As DNA, the CDR3 is TGTGCCGGGGGTAGTACGGGAGGCTACACCTTC.

This chain links TRBV6-5 with TRBJ1-1; a possible D gene is TRBD1 (5 bases). CDR1 is MNHEY, CDR2 SVGAGI, per germline. The CDR3 has 16 residues. V was clipped by 2 bases and J by 4 bases, with 17 bases between them. Here the CDR3 reads CASSYGTVGGGTEAFF. In nucleotides, the CDR3 is TGTGCCAGCAGTTACGGGACCGTTGGCGGGGGCACTGAAGCTTTCTTT.

The rearrangement links TRBV28 to TRBJ1-5; 8 nucleotides align to TRBD1. The length of the CDR3 is 15 residues. Per germline, CDR1 MDHEN and CDR2 SYDVKM. V trimming: 9 bases; J trimming: 3 bases; junction bases outside the gene matches: 10. CDR3 DNA: TGTGCCAGTGTAACGGGACAGGCAATCAATCAGCCCCAGCATTTT. Its translation: CASVTGQAINQPQHF.

The CDR3, as DNA: TGTGCCAGCACCGAGAGCTCCTACAATGAGCAGTTCTTC. It is translated as CASTESSYNEQFF. The chain recombines TRBV25-1 with TRBJ2-1; D uncertain. Trimming removed 7 bases at V and 0 bases at J, with 7 bases between. CDR3 size: 13 residues. The V gene's germline CDR1 is MGHDK and CDR2 SYGVNS. The full variable domain, rest sourced from reference TRBV25-1 and TRBJ2-1, is EADIYQTPRYLVIGTGKKITLECSQTMGHDKMYWYQQDPGMELHLIHYSYGVNSTEKGDLSSESTVSRIRTEHFPLTLESARPSHTSQYLCASTESSYNEQFFGPGTRLTVL.

The chain carries TRBV9 and TRBJ1-4, with D possibly being TRBD1 (6 bases). Germline lookup yields CDR1 SGDLS and CDR2 YYNGEE. This CDR3 comprises 15 residues. V was cut by 3 bases and J by 8 bases, with 17 bases left in between. In nucleotides, the CDR3 is TGTGCCAGCAGCGCAACAGGGAGCTCCCGGGAAAAACTGTTTTTT. This translates into CASSATGSSREKLFF.

The chain is built from TRBV27 and TRBJ2-3, with D perhaps TRBD1 (6 bases). V was trimmed by 2 bases and J by 0 bases, leaving 6 bases between them. CDR1 MNHEY and CDR2 SMNVEV come from the germline V gene (reference sequence). CDR3 length: 14 residues. The CDR3 is CASSLRGSTDTQYF. In DNA, the CDR3 is TGTGCCAGCAGTTTAAGGGGGAGCACAGATACGCAGTATTTT.

The V call is TRBV19, the J call TRBJ1-4, with 7 bases fitting TRBD1. CDR1 is LNHDA and CDR2 is SQIVND in the germline V gene (reference sequence). The CDR3 has 15 amino acids. Trimming removed 3 bases from V and 5 bases from J; junction bases left unmatched: 6. The CDR3 bases are TGTGCCAGTAGTATCCAAAGGGGGCCGAATGAAAAACTGTTTTTT. It translates to CASSIQRGPNEKLFF.

The chain links TRBV15 to TRBJ1-3, with D uncertain. V dropped 1 base and J dropped 4 bases, with 8 bases sitting between them. The CDR3 covers 14 residues. Germline V gives CDR1 LNHNV, CDR2 YYDKDF (reference sequence). CDR3 in DNA: TGTGCCACCAGCAGAGTCGAGCCGGGAAACACCATATATTTT. As protein: CATSRVEPGNTIYF. Full variable domain (missing parts from reference TRBV15 and TRBJ1-3): DAMVIQNPRYQVTQFGKPVTLSCSQTLNHNVMYWYQQKSSQAPKLLFHYYDKDFNNEADTPDNFQSRRPNTSFCFLDIRSPGLGDTAMYLCATSRVEPGNTIYFGEGSWLTVV.

The V call is TRBV4-3, the J call TRBJ2-1, with D possibly matching TRBD2 (6 bases). Trimming removed 0 bases from V and 6 bases from J, with 12 bases in between. The CDR3 sequence is 15 residues long. Germline V gene sequence: CDR1 LGHNA, CDR2 YSLEER. CDR3 protein: CASSQEREPLNEQFF. Here the CDR3 DNA reads TGCGCCAGCAGCCAAGAACGGGAGCCCCTCAATGAGCAGTTCTTC.

This chain links TRBV5-6 with TRBJ1-6, with a weak D call TRBD1 (6 bases). Germline loops: CDR1 SGHDT, CDR2 YYEEEE. The CDR3 spans 13 residues. V lost 3 bases and J 7 bases, leaving 8 bases between the germline ends. In DNA form, the CDR3 reads TGTGCCAGCAGCTCAGACAGGAATTCACCCCTCCACTTT. This gives the protein CASSSDRNSPLHF.

The V gene is TRBV7-2, the J gene TRBJ2-2; D is perhaps TRBD2 (5 bases). The germline gives CDR1 SGHTA, CDR2 FQGNSA. The CDR3 sequence is 13 residues long. Trimming left V 5 bases short and J 5 bases short, with 9 bases between. CDR3 in amino acids: CASSRSGTGELFF. CDR3 nucleotides: TGTGCCAGCAGCCGAAGCGGTACCGGGGAGCTGTTTTTT.

The V and J genes are TRBV7-3 and TRBJ2-1; D gene unclear. V lost 2 bases, J lost 8 bases, and 7 bases lay in between. The CDR3 is made up of 12 amino acids. CDR1 and CDR2 (germline): SGHTA, FQGTGA. The CDR3, as DNA: TGTGCCAGCAGCTTATTTCGGGATGAGCAGTTCTTC. This codes for CASSLFRDEQFF.

The chain employs TRBV5-1 and TRBJ2-5; 13 bases align to TRBD2. The CDR3 totals 17 residues. From germline, CDR1 is SGHRS and CDR2 YFSETQ. The J segment lost 2 bases and the V segment lost 0 bases, leaving 4 bases of the junction unmatched. In DNA, the CDR3 is TGCGCCAGCAGCTTGGGACTAGCGGGGGGAGAACAAGAGACCCAGTACTTC. This gives the protein CASSLGLAGGEQETQYF.

The chain employs TRBV7-2 and TRBJ1-1, with 7 positions matching TRBD1. With V trimmed by 4 bases and J by 4 bases, 9 bases remained unmatched. Per germline, CDR1 SGHTA and CDR2 FQGNSA. This CDR3 is 15 amino acids long. CDR3 region: CASSSGSTGFTEAFF. The CDR3 coding sequence is TGTGCCAGCAGCTCAGGGTCGACAGGGTTCACTGAAGCTTTCTTT.

The chain uses TRBV10-3 and TRBJ1-2; 8 bases align to TRBD1. The CDR3 is made up of 14 amino acids. The V gene end was trimmed by 2 bases and the J gene end by 5 bases; junction bases not matched to a gene: 4. CDR1 and CDR2 (germline): ENHRY, SYGVKD. CDR3 sequence (DNA): TGTGCCATCAGTGAGGGGACAGGTGGATATGGCTACACCTTC. Its translation: CAISEGTGGYGYTF.

The chain recombines TRBV9 with TRBJ2-2; D unresolved. The CDR3 sequence is 11 residues long. Germline-derived CDR1 and CDR2 are SGDLS and YYNGEE. Trimming removed 7 bases from V and 6 bases from J, with 7 bases in between. In DNA, the CDR3 is TGTGCCAGCTCCGGTTCCGGGGAGCTGTTTTTT. Its protein is CASSGSGELFF.

This clone has only a few counts. V gene TRBV27 combines with J gene TRBJ1-1; D may be TRBD1 (6 bases). The CDR3 has 15 amino acids. Deletions cut 5 bases from V and 1 base from J, with 14 bases between. The V gene's germline CDR1 is MNHEY and CDR2 SMNVEV (reference sequence). For the CDR3, the DNA is TGTGCCAGCAGTCAGGGGTTTGGGGGGAACACTGAAGCTTTCTTT. It yields the protein CASSQGFGGNTEAFF.

Note on this clone: Distinct nucleotide sequences in the sample also encode this CDR3. The chain carries TRBV5-1 and TRBJ1-3, with D possibly being TRBD1 (5 bases). With 2 bases removed from V and 2 bases from J, the gap between germline ends came to 8 bases. Germline V gene lookup returns CDR1 SGHRS and CDR2 YFSETQ. This CDR3 is built from 14 residues. CDR3 bases: TGCGCCAGCAGCTTTACAGGAGCTGGAAACACCATATATTTT. It encodes CASSFTGAGNTIYF.

The chain employs TRBV15 and TRBJ2-1; 8 nucleotides align to TRBD2. From germline, CDR1 is LNHNV and CDR2 YYDKDF (reference sequence). The junction had 5 bases not matched to a gene; V was cut back by 0 bases and J by 16 bases. This CDR3 contains 12 residues. In nucleotides, the CDR3 is TGTGCCACCAGCAGAGATCGGCGGGAGGTTTTCTTC. Encoded protein: CATSRDRREVFF.